What follows describes a single T cell receptor (beta chain). No cognate antigen has been identified for it. The record has no base qualities; no much larger clone is one base away. The source of the sample is a study of cytomegalovirus exposure and HLA in healthy donors (TCRdb year 2017). General notes on the study: An earlier analysis of some 600 of the donors reported approximately 260 Gb of sequence data and some 110 million unique TCR beta sequences obtained from about 179 million T cells. Typing coverage varied by locus: about 620-630 donors for A, B, C, DRB1 and DQB1; some 520 for DQA1; over 600 for DPA1; some 470 for DPB1. Of the roughly 410 genotyped donors, less than 90% were placed in the genetic ancestry cluster associated with self-reported Caucasian donors. About 5 DR-DQ haplotypes were handled as single units for association and clustering, since linkage in the cohort was strong. To predict cytomegalovirus infection status, the study brought together high-throughput TCR immunosequencing, statistical association of individual TCRs with disease status, and machine learning. A later analysis re-analyzed previously published TCR beta repertoires from hundreds of donors and added high-resolution HLA genotyping to study TCR occurrence patterns. Class I and class II HLA loci were covered by the typing at four-digit resolution. Among under 450 genotyped donors of the cohort, an average of roughly 240,000 unique TCR beta nucleotide sequences were sequenced per donor, around 20% of them non-productive. The study aimed to test whether cataloging public T cell receptors could reveal signatures of past pathogen exposure. Roughly 300 gigabases of sequencing data and 75 million to 85 million unique TCR sequences made up an early release that covered some 640 HLA-typed donors. A later genetic analysis took genome-wide SNP genotypes for 398 of the 666 donors and used that subset as a discovery cohort. The study profiled the T cell repertoires of fewer than 850 subjects by immunosequencing and related them to cytomegalovirus serostatus. In the later analysis, no new phenotypic data were used to find candidate immune exposures; instead, reliance was placed on TCR beta sequences and their occurrence across donors. Alongside the repertoire data, information on donor age, sex, ethnicity and CMV serostatus was compiled. All discovery cohort repertoires had been generated using a single sequencing platform. A separate validation cohort of about 110 different subjects was used in addition to the 666-subject first cohort. In an earlier analysis of a few hundred of the donors, high-throughput TCR beta sequencing was used to judge whether each TCR beta V gene segment behaved as functional or pseudogenic. Beyond this particular receptor, the publication reports: The classifier was reported to diagnose cytomegalovirus status with high specificity and sensitivity in both the original cohort and the validation cohort. Because HLA typing was unavailable for some donors at each locus, only the typed subset was used in association tests. In a later analysis, 16,951 TCR beta sequences were associated with specific HLA alleles at a false discovery rate of 0.05. A later analysis found that most CMV-associated TCR beta chains appeared HLA-restricted, with HLA associations seemingly driven largely by CMV exposure. The study gave a list of about 150 TCR beta chains associated with cytomegalovirus. Some IMGT-functional V segments, including TRBV6-2 and TRBV6-3, could not be distinguished by the 87-base-pair reads and were therefore excluded. Broadly in line with IMGT annotations, most TCR beta V segments showed up in productive rearrangements about 90% or about 30% of the time in an earlier analysis of a few hundred of the donors. Immune exposure information for the cohort was limited to CMV serostatus. According to a later analysis, parvovirus B19, influenza, CMV and Epstein-Barr virus appeared linked to several top co-occurrence clusters. In a later genetic analysis, fewer N-insertions in productive TCRs were reported among donors in an Asian-associated ancestry cluster than the roughly 700-donor mean. A further reported finding was that TCR beta sequences accurately predicted the HLA-A and HLA-B alleles for most subjects in the first cohort. According to the authors, the approach could potentially be generalized to other disease states and immunological phenotypes. The sequencing pipeline was judged likely to have produced a cluster of highly shared sequence variants as a technical artifact. In vitro tests confirmed that a few of the cytomegalovirus-associated TCR beta chains recognize cytomegalovirus antigens. Linkage disequilibrium might explain the correlated functional status among segregating V segments, but an unknown experimental factor could not be excluded. In this cohort, only TCR beta chains were sequenced, and detectable features were limited by the absence of alpha or paired-chain data. V-gene and J-gene trimming of TCR beta chains was associated with a missense DCLRE1C variant in a later genetic analysis, and the association was replicated in an independent cohort. The earlier analysis of 587 of the donors excluded 15 to 20 rarely observed V segments, including chromosome 9 orphons, because counts were too low. Most TCR sequences were observed very rarely across donors, whereas some public TCRs were present in many individuals. According to a later analysis, TCR association rates differed among HLA loci, with DRB1 alleles showing the most associated TCRs and HLA-C alleles showing the fewest. A later analysis found that HLA-associated TCR beta chains were more clonally expanded and had lower generation probabilities than equally common non-associated chains. When HLA alleles, especially DR and DQ, strongly co-occurred, TCR associations were difficult to assign to individual alleles. Roughly uniform sequencing depth across donors was assumed in presence/absence analyses, although this assumption may not hold.

The library was generated by the immunoSEQ multiplex PCR assay. The multiplex PCR relied on a mix of 60 forward primers for TCR Vbeta segments and 13 reverse primers for TCR Jbeta segments. The CDR3 region of rearranged TCR beta genes was amplified from genomic DNA with a multiplex PCR assay. The amplified TCR beta libraries were sequenced on the Illumina HiSeq System as 87-base-pair reads. The published analysis was carried out like this. Across the 666 repertoires, a later analysis counted around 80 million unique TCR beta chains, roughly 11 million of which were shared by at least two donors. A nearest-neighbor algorithm error-corrected the raw reads and collapsed the reads into unique sequences, merging closely related sequences to remove PCR and sequencing errors. V, D and J gene segments were assigned by aligning CDR3 sequences to IMGT reference sequences. For a sequence to be retained, a match of at least six nucleotides to both a V gene segment and a J gene segment was required. Rearrangements were called productive when the CDR3 lacked stop codons and stayed in frame with V and J; all others were non-productive. CDR3 was defined by IMGT convention, running from the second conserved V-encoded cysteine to the conserved J-encoded phenylalanine. In an earlier analysis of more than 550 of the donors, sequences lacking an unambiguous match to a single V gene segment were excluded. In an earlier analysis of around 600 of the donors, V segments were called functional above 56.7% productive rearrangements and were called segregating when the between-donor standard deviation exceeded 5%. A statistical classification framework was built for diagnosing cytomegalovirus status from the catalog of TCR beta chain sequences. In a later analysis, TCR nucleotide sequences were compared against IMGT/GENE-DB human TR gene sequences so that V and J genes could be assigned. The TCRdist pipeline was used in a later analysis to assign CDR3 sequences and most-parsimonious VDJ recombination scenarios. A later analysis defined each TCR beta chain by its CDR3 amino acid sequence plus V-gene family, and excluded reads lacking a unique V-gene family. To address suspected cross-contamination and a sequencing artifact, a later analysis removed 550 to 750 highly shared, low-generation-probability nucleotide sequences. A later analysis calculated a clonal expansion index for each public chain from normalized within-repertoire ranks of inferred template counts. A later analysis computed generation probabilities with a VDJ recombination model fitted to out-of-frame rearrangements, and checked the results against IGoR. In a later analysis, hypergeometric tests were used to score TCR-TCR, TCR-HLA and TCR-CMV co-occurrence, with a repertoire-size bias correction applied to TCR pairs. False discovery rates were estimated in a later analysis by permuting HLA or CMV assignments 20 times. In a later analysis, co-occurring TCRs were grouped using DBSCAN, with TCRdist sequence similarity added in when clustering inside HLA-allele-positive subsets. Repertoires with fewer than 30,000 or more than 120,000 public chains were left out of co-occurrence clustering, as were roughly five repertoires with anomalous nucleotide sharing. The clones in this table, taken by TCRdb from immuneACCESS, are in-frame only. Not every clone is retained; where verified, under half of the shortfall comes from an unresolved V gene, and the cause of the rest is unknown. V, J and clone size are those of that table, while D and trimming were read from the DNA. The sample includes roughly 120,000 clones, with around 78% observed a single time. Just under 2% of the sample is in the top ten clones.

CDR1 and CDR2 (SEHNR, FQNEAQ) derive from the germline V gene (reference sequence). The CDR3 numbers 15 residues from cysteine through phenylalanine. The kept DNA is CDR3 alone, 45 bases in frame from the first base. The junction carries 13 bases between V and J, which are trimmed by 2 bases and 6 bases respectively. The cohort consisted of more than 650 healthy bone marrow donors. All cohort members were sampled while nominally healthy, although unrecorded immune exposures were likely present. The donor was CMV seronegative and belonged to the group of 380 or so seronegative cohort members. Every donor gave a peripheral blood sample, and the peripheral blood mononuclear cells from that sample were used for TCR beta sequencing. Genomic DNA extraction from the blood cell samples was performed with the Qiagen DNeasy Blood Extraction Kit.

Sequencing used PBMCs. The sequence was obtained from a man aged 45-60 years in good health and CMV-seronegative. The rearrangement combines TRBV7-9 with TRBJ2-2; possibly the D gene is TRBD2, per 6 matching bases. The base sequence is TGTGCCAGCAGCTTAACGGGGACTGGGGCCGGGGAGCTGTTTTTT. Translated, it gives CASSLTGTGAGELFF.